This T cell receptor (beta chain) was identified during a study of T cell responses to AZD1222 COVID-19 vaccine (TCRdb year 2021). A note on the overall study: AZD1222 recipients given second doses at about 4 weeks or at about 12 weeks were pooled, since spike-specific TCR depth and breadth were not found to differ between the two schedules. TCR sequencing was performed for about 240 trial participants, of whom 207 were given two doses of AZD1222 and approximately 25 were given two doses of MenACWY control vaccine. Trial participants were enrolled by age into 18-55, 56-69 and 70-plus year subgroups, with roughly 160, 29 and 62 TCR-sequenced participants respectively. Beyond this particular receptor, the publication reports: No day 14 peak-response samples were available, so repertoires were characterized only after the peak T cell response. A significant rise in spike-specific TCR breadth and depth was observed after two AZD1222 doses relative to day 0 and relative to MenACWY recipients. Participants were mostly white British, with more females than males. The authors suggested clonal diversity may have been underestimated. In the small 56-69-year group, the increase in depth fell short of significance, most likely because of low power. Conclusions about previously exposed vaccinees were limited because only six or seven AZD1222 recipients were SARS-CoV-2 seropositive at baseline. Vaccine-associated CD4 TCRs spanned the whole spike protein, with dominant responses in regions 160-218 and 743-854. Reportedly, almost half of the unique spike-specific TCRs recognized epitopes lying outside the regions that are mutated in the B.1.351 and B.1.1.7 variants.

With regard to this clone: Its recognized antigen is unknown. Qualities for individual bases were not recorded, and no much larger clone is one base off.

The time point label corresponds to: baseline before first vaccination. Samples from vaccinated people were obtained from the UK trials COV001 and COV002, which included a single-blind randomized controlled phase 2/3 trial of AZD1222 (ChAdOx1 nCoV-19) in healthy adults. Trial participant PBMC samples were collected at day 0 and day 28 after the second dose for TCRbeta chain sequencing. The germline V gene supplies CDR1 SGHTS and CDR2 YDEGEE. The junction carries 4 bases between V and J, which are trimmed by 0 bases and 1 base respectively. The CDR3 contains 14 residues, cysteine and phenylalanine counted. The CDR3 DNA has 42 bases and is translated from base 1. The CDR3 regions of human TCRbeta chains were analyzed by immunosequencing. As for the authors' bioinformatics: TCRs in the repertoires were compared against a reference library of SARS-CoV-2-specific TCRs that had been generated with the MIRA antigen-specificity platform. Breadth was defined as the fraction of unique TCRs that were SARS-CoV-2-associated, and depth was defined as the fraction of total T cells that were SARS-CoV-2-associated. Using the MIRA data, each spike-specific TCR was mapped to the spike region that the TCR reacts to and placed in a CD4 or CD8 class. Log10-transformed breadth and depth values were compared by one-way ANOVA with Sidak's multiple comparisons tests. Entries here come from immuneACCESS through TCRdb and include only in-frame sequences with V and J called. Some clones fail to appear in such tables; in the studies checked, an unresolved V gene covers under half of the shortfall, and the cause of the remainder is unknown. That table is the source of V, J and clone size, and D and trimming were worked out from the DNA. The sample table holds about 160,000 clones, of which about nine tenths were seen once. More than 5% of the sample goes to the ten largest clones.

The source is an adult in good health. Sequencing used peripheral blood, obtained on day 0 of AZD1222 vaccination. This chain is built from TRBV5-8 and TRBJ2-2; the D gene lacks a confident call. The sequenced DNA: TGTGCCAGCAGCTTGGTAGGGAACACCGGGGAGCTGTTTTTT. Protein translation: CASSLVGNTGELFF.